Sequencing of this TCR beta chain was carried out in a study of blood T cell repertoires in COVID-19. Study information: Donors in the United States, Italy and Spain gave samples during acute or convalescent COVID-19. The cDNA or gDNA used as material had been derived from T cells, B-cell-depleted T cells, or PBMCs.

In the authors' workflow: Reference gene primers were amplified, and this amplification served to estimate nucleated cell counts. Method: immunoSEQ multiplex PCR; TCRdb's copy keeps in-frame clones and lacks some. V and J calls plus clone size are reproduced from that table; the DNA served to infer D and trimming. The sample lists 140,000 to 150,000 clones, about three quarters occurring once. The CDR3 is made up of 15 amino acids. Germline V gives CDR1 MNHEY, CDR2 SVGAGI. The V end lost 0 bases, the J end lost 1 base, and 9 bases lay between the germline ends. The rearrangement links TRBV6-5 to TRBJ1-1; TRBD1 is a possible D gene (6 bases). The TCR comes from a woman aged 55-69 years with acute or convalescent COVID-19. Sequencing was done on a sample of peripheral blood. The CDR3: CASSYSQGGNTEAFF. The CDR3 nucleotides read TGTGCCAGCAGTTACTCACAGGGCGGGAACACTGAAGCTTTCTTT.